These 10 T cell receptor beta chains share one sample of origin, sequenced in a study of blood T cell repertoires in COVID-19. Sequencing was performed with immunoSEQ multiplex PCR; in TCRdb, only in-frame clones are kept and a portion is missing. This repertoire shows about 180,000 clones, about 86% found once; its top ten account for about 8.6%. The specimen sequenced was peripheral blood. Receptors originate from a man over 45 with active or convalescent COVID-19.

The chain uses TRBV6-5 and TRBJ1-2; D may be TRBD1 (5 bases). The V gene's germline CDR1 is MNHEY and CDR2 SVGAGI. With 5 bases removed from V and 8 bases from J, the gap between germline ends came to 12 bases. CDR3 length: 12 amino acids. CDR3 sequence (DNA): TGTGCCAGCAGTCAGGCAGGGTCCGGCTACACCTTC. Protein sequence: CASSQAGSGYTF.

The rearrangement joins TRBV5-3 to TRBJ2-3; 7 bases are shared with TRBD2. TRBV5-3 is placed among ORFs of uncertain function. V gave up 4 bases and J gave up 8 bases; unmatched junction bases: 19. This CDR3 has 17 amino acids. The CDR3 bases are TGTGCCAGAAGCCTGGCCGCGTCAGCGGGGTGTGACGCTACGCAGTATTTT. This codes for CARSLAASAGCDATQYF.

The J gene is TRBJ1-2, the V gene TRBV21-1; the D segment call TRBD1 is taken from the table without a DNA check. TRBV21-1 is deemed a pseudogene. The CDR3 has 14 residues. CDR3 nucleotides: TGTGCCAGCAGCATTCGACAGCCTGGCTATGGCTACACCTTC. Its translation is CASSIRQPGYGYTF.

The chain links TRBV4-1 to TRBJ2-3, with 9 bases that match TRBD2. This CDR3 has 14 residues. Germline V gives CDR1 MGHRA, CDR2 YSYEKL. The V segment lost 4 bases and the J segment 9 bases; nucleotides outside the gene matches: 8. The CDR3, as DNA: TGCGCCAGCAGCCGTGATAGCGGGAGTAGCACGCAGTATTTT. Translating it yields CASSRDSGSSTQYF.

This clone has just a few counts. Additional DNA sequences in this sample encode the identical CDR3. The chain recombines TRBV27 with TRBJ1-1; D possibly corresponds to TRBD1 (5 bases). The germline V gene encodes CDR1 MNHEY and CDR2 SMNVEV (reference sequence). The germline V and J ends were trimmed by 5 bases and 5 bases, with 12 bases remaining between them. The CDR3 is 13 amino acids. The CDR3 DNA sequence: TGTGCCAGCAGTCTAAGGGGAAGTACTGAAGCTTTCTTT. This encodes CASSLRGSTEAFF.

This CDR3 reads CASSILAGPGEQYF. CDR3 sequence (DNA): TGTGCCAGTAGTATTTTGGCAGGGCCTGGCGAGCAGTACTTC. The rearrangement joins TRBV19 to TRBJ2-7, with TRBD1 as a possible D gene (5 bases). The CDR3 contains 14 residues. Per the germline V gene, CDR1 is LNHDA and CDR2 is SQIVND (reference sequence). Trimming stripped 3 bases from V and 6 bases from J, with 15 bases between.

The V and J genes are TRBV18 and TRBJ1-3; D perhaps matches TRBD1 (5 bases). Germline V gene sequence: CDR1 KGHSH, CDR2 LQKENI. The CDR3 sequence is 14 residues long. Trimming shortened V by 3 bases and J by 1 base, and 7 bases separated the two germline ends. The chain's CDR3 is CASSPGGSGNTIYF. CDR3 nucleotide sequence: TGTGCCAGCTCACCCGGGGGGTCTGGAAACACCATATATTTT. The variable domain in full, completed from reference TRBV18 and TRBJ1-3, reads NAGVMQNPRHLVRRRGQEARLRCSPMKGHSHVYWYRQLPEEGLKFMVYLQKENIIDESGMPKERFSAEFPKEGPSILRIQQVVRGDSAAYFCASSPGGSGNTIYFGEGSWLTVV.

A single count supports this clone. CDR3 loop: CASSEGNSRNQPQHF. DNA of the CDR3: TGTGCCAGCAGTGAAGGTAACAGCCGCAATCAGCCCCAGCATTTT. The V and J genes are TRBV6-1 and TRBJ1-5; no reliable D call. Looked up from germline, CDR1 is MNHNS and CDR2 is SASEGT. CDR3 length: 15 residues. The V and J ends lost 1 base and 2 bases respectively, with 9 bases between them.

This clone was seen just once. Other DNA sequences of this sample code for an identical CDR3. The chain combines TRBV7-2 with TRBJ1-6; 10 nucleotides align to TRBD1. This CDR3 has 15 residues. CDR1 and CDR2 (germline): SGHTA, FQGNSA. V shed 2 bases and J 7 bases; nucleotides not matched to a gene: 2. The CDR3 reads CASSLPGQGNSPLHF. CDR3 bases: TGTGCCAGCAGCTTACCGGGACAGGGGAATTCACCCCTCCACTTT.

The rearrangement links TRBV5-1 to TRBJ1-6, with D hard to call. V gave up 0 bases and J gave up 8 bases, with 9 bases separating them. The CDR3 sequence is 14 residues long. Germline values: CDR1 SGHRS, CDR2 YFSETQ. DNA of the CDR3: TGCGCCAGCAGCTTGGTGTCAGTGGATTCACCCCTCCACTTT. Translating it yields CASSLVSVDSPLHF.